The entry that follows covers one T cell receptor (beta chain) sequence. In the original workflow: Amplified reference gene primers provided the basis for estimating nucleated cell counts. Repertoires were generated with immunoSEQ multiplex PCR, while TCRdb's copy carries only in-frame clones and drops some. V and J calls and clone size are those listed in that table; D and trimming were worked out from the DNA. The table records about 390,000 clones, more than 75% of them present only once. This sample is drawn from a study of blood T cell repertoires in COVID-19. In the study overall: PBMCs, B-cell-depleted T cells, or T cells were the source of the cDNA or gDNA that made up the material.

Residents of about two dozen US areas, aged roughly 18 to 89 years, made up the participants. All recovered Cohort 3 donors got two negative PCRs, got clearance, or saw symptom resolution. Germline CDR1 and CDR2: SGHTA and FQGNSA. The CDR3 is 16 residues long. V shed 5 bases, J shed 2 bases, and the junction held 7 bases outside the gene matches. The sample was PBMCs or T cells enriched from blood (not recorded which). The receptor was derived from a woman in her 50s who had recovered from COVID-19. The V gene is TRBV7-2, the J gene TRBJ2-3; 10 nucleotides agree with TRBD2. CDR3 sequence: CASSPWGTSVTDTQYF. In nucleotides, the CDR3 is TGTGCCAGCAGCCCCTGGGGGACTAGCGTCACAGATACGCAGTATTTT.